These 8 T cell receptor beta chains were sequenced from one sample in a study of cytomegalovirus exposure and HLA in healthy donors. Vbeta (60) and Jbeta (13) primers were used in the PCR. Libraries were prepared by immunoSEQ multiplex PCR; TCRdb keeps only in-frame clonotypes and omits some of them. The sample includes some 180,000 clones, 70% to 80% of them seen just once. The sequenced sample was PBMCs. The source is a male donor in good health and CMV-seronegative.

This chain uses TRBV25-1 with TRBJ1-5; D possibly corresponds to TRBD1 (5 bases). The germline gives CDR1 MGHDK, CDR2 SYGVNS. The V end was cut by 7 bases, the J end by 1 base, with 11 bases between. The CDR3 has 14 amino acids. As DNA, the CDR3 is TGTGCCAGCATCGGGGGGGGGAGCAATCAGCCCCAGCATTTT. Protein: CASIGGGSNQPQHF.

The gene calls are TRBV12-5 and TRBJ2-7, with D hard to call. The CDR3 has 11 amino acids. The V and J ends lost 2 bases and 6 bases respectively, with 5 bases between them. Germline-derived CDR1 and CDR2 are LGHNT and FRNRAP. CDR3 DNA: TGTGCTAGTGGTTTGTACAGCGAGCAGTACTTC. It encodes CASGLYSEQYF.

The chain carries TRBV19 and TRBJ1-1; 8 bases line up with TRBD1. V shed 9 bases, J shed 6 bases, and the junction held 6 bases outside the gene matches. This CDR3 has 12 amino acids. Germline CDR1 LNHDA, CDR2 SQIVND (reference sequence). CDR3 coding DNA: TGTGCCAGGGGGGACAGGCGCGCTGAAGCTTTCTTT. Encoded protein: CARGDRRAEAFF.

The chain uses TRBV6-1 and TRBJ2-5, with D uncertain. The CDR3 is 16 amino acids. V was pared by 1 base and J by 1 base, with 13 bases between. Germline CDR1 reads MNHNS; CDR2 reads SASEGT. CDR3 protein: CASSEVNYPPQETQYF. CDR3 nucleotide sequence: TGTGCCAGCAGTGAAGTTAACTACCCTCCCCAAGAGACCCAGTACTTC.

This clone was counted only a few times. V is TRBV6-5 and J is TRBJ2-1; 7 nucleotides match TRBD1. The trim removed 5 bases at V and 6 bases at J, leaving 7 bases unmatched. This CDR3 is 14 amino acids long. CDR1 is MNHEY and CDR2 is SVGAGI in the germline V gene. DNA for the CDR3: TGTGCCAGCAGTCAACCAGGACAGGTCAATGAGCAGTTCTTC. Translation: CASSQPGQVNEQFF.

The CDR3 is CASSVNRGPGNTIYF. The CDR3, as DNA: TGTGCCAGCAGCGTTAACAGGGGACCTGGAAACACCATATATTTT. The chain joins TRBV9 to TRBJ1-3, with 7 positions matching TRBD1. CDR1 SGDLS and CDR2 YYNGEE come from the germline V gene. The CDR3 is 15 amino acids. The V and J ends lost 2 bases and 2 bases, in that order; junction bases with no gene match: 4.

The rearrangement joins TRBV30 to TRBJ2-3, with D possibly being TRBD2 (8 bases). V was cut by 2 bases and J by 4 bases, with 28 bases left in between. CDR3 length equals 19 residues. The germline gives CDR1 GTSNPN, CDR2 SVGIG (reference sequence). The CDR3 region is CAWSFKGATSGDPPDTQYF. The CDR3 DNA follows: TGTGCCTGGAGTTTCAAGGGGGCCACTAGCGGAGATCCCCCAGATACGCAGTATTTT.

The rearrangement joins TRBV7-8 to TRBJ1-2; unclear D gene. The ends were cut back, 5 bases at V and 4 bases at J, with 14 bases in the middle. CDR3 size: 14 residues. From germline, CDR1 is SGHVS and CDR2 FQNEAQ. The CDR3 DNA reads as TGTGCCAGCAGCCCCGAGGGTCTCCGCTATGGCTACACCTTC. Amino acids: CASSPEGLRYGYTF.